These T cell receptor beta chains were read from a single sample in a study of multiple sclerosis patients with progressive multifocal leukoencephalopathy. Libraries were prepared by immunoSEQ multiplex PCR; TCRdb keeps only in-frame clonotypes and omits some of them. The sample holds some 31,000 clones, 89% seen once. The sequenced material came from PBMCs. These receptor sequences come from a human donor with multiple sclerosis. Both conserved end residues are part of each CDR3. The D gene is left open where the match is weak. Size tells how often a clone was seen (once, few, many) or the class of an expanded clone, and some rows leave it out.

.	TRBV5-6	.	TRBJ1-4	CASSSGLMWFNEKLFF	TGTGCCAGCAGCTCCGGGTTGATGTGGTTTAATGAAAAACTGTTTTTT
.	TRBV5-1	.	TRBJ2-6	CASSEGRSGANVLTF	TGCGCCAGCAGCGAGGGGAGATCTGGGGCCAACGTCCTGACTTTC
TRBD1	TRBV19	.	TRBJ1-2	CASSSTGGDGYTF	TGTGCCAGTAGCTCTACAGGGGGCGATGGCTACACCTTC
.	TRBV28	.	TRBJ1-1	CASSFHGLTGSTEAFF	TGTGCCAGCAGTTTCCATGGACTAACCGGGAGCACTGAAGCTTTCTTT
TRBD2	TRBV6-4	.	TRBJ2-7	CASSQTSGRAEQYF	TGTGCCAGCAGCCAAACTAGCGGGAGGGCCGAGCAGTACTTC
.	TRBV7-2	.	TRBJ1-2	CASSLAPPRQTNYGYTF	TGTGCCAGCAGCTTGGCCCCCCCCCGACAGACTAACTATGGCTACACCTTC
.	TRBV11-2	.	TRBJ2-1	CASSLGSRSYNEQFF	TGTGCCAGCAGCTTAGGCTCCCGCTCCTACAATGAGCAGTTCTTC
.	TRBV5-1	.	TRBJ2-7	CASSLSLQQSYEQYF	TGCGCCAGCAGCTTGTCGCTCCAACAGTCCTACGAGCAGTACTTC
TRBD1	TRBV5-5	once	TRBJ2-7	CASSFSGTGTYEQYF	TGTGCCAGCAGCTTCTCCGGGACAGGGACCTACGAGCAGTACTTC
.	TRBV4-3	.	TRBJ2-7	CASSQGGQRASYEQYF	TGCGCCAGCAGCCAGGGGGGACAGAGAGCGTCCTACGAGCAGTACTTC
TRBD1	TRBV19	.	TRBJ1-3	CASSTVDRAISGNTIYF	TGTGCCAGTAGTACAGTGGACAGGGCCATCTCTGGAAACACCATATATTTT
.	TRBV19	.	TRBJ2-1	CASSMRRERNYEQFF	TGTGCCAGTAGTATGAGGCGGGAAAGGAACTATGAGCAGTTCTTC
.	TRBV5-4	.	TRBJ2-2	CASSPLLQDTGELFF	TGTGCCAGCAGCCCCCTTTTACAGGACACCGGGGAGCTGTTTTTT
TRBD2	TRBV28	.	TRBJ2-7	CASSPGLAGLREQYF	TGTGCCAGCAGTCCCGGACTAGCGGGACTACGCGAGCAGTACTTC
.	TRBV6-6	.	TRBJ1-1	CASSYIGLNTEAFF	TGTGCCAGCAGTTATATCGGCTTGAACACTGAAGCTTTCTTT
TRBD1	TRBV4-3	.	TRBJ1-1	CASSQAITGGTEAFF	TGCGCCAGCAGCCAAGCTATTACAGGGGGCACTGAAGCTTTCTTT
.	TRBV9	.	TRBJ1-1	CASSVLLGTEAFF	TGTGCCAGCAGCGTTTTATTAGGCACTGAAGCTTTCTTT
.	TRBV6-1	.	TRBJ2-2	CASSEAGDTGELFF	TGTGCCAGCAGTGAAGCGGGAGACACCGGGGAGCTGTTTTTT
TRBD1	TRBV28	.	TRBJ1-1	CASSHTGTGERRAFF	TGTGCCAGCAGCCATACCGGGACAGGGGAAAGGAGAGCTTTCTTT
.	TRBV18	.	TRBJ2-2	CASSSYTGELFF	TGTGCCAGCTCATCATACACCGGGGAGCTGTTTTTT
TRBD1	TRBV7-9	once	TRBJ1-1	CASSLRGGSEMNTEAFF	TGTGCCAGCAGCTTACGAGGGGGCTCTGAGATGAACACTGAAGCTTTCTTT
.	TRBV19	.	TRBJ2-1	CASSIGTHPYNEQFF	TGTGCCAGTAGTATAGGCACCCACCCTTACAATGAGCAGTTCTTC
.	TRBV2	.	TRBJ2-5	CASSEAPGIQETQYF	TGTGCCAGCAGTGAAGCCCCAGGAATCCAAGAGACCCAGTACTTC
.	TRBV11-3	once	TRBJ2-1	CASSLFSGKNEQFF	TGTGCCAGCAGCTTATTTTCTGGGAAGAATGAGCAGTTCTTC
TRBD2	TRBV19	.	TRBJ2-7	CASSIDHTSDEQYF	TGTGCCAGTAGTATAGATCACACTAGCGACGAGCAGTACTTC
.	TRBV5-6	.	TRBJ2-7	CASSLPGTWGYSSYEQYF	TGTGCCAGCAGCTTACCCGGGACCTGGGGCTATTCTTCCTACGAGCAGTACTTC
.	TRBV7-3	once	TRBJ2-7	CASSPPRYEQYF	TGTGCCAGCAGCCCCCCCCGGTACGAGCAGTACTTC
.	TRBV5-1	.	TRBJ2-1	CASSLPSNEQFF	TGCGCCAGCAGCTTGCCCTCCAATGAGCAGTTCTTC
TRBD1	TRBV7-2	.	TRBJ1-2	CASSLGQGAKANYGYTF	TGTGCCAGCAGCTTGGGACAGGGGGCTAAAGCTAACTATGGCTACACCTTC
TRBD1	TRBV11-2	.	TRBJ1-5	CASSPGQGAQPQHF	TGTGCCAGCAGCCCCGGACAGGGCGCTCAGCCCCAGCATTTT
TRBD2	TRBV27	once	TRBJ2-3	CASSFSRELRDTQYF	TGTGCCAGCAGTTTTTCGCGGGAGCTGAGAGATACGCAGTATTTT
.	TRBV27	.	TRBJ2-3	CASSFSPRAPDTQYF	TGTGCCAGCAGTTTCAGTCCTAGGGCCCCAGATACGCAGTATTTT
.	TRBV28	.	TRBJ1-1	CASHGGKLNTEAFF	TGTGCCAGTCACGGGGGAAAATTGAACACTGAAGCTTTCTTT
.	TRBV6-1	.	TRBJ1-1	CATMRFDLGWTEAFF	TGTGCCACCATGCGGTTCGACTTGGGCTGGACTGAAGCTTTCTTT
.	TRBV4-3	.	TRBJ2-6	CASSQSTGSGANVLTF	TGCGCCAGCAGCCAGTCCACAGGGTCTGGGGCCAACGTCCTGACTTTC
TRBD2	TRBV11-2	.	TRBJ2-2	CASSLEGLAPGELFF	TGTGCCAGCAGCTTAGAGGGACTAGCCCCCGGGGAGCTGTTTTTT
.	TRBV7-9	.	TRBJ1-4	CASSPQGGTNEKLFF	TGTGCCAGCAGCCCACAGGGCGGAACTAATGAAAAACTGTTTTTT
.	TRBV6-5	.	TRBJ2-7	CASSRGSGEQYF	TGTGCCAGCAGTCGAGGATCCGGCGAGCAGTACTTC
TRBD1	TRBV6-5	.	TRBJ1-5	CASSLGGAQPQHF	TGTGCCAGCAGTTTAGGGGGCGCTCAGCCCCAGCATTTT
TRBD1	TRBV7-6	.	TRBJ2-2	CASSLPGGDGELFF	TGTGCCAGCAGCTTACCAGGGGGCGACGGGGAGCTGTTTTTT
.	TRBV28	.	TRBJ2-7	CASGGGGYEQYF	TGTGCCAGCGGAGGGGGGGGTTACGAGCAGTACTTC
.	TRBV7-2	.	TRBJ1-5	CASSLEAVNQPQHF	TGTGCCAGCAGCTTAGAAGCAGTAAATCAGCCCCAGCATTTT
TRBD1	TRBV30	.	TRBJ1-4	CAWSSGTGREKLFF	TGTGCCTGGAGTTCCGGGACAGGGCGGGAAAAACTGTTTTTT
TRBD2	TRBV27	.	TRBJ2-1	CASNRLAGTYNEQFF	TGTGCCAGCAACAGATTAGCGGGAACCTACAATGAGCAGTTCTTC
.	TRBV30	.	TRBJ1-5	CAWSGGGTNQPQHF	TGTGCCTGGAGTGGGGGGGGCACAAATCAGCCCCAGCATTTT
TRBD1	TRBV6-6	.	TRBJ1-1	CASSPLITGAAEAFF	TGTGCCAGCAGCCCACTTATAACAGGGGCGGCTGAAGCTTTCTTT
TRBD1	TRBV7-2	.	TRBJ2-7	CASTRTGIYEQYF	TGTGCCAGCACCCGGACAGGGATCTACGAGCAGTACTTC
.	TRBV2	.	TRBJ1-2	CASGAVYGYTF	TGTGCCAGCGGGGCAGTCTATGGCTACACCTTC
.	TRBV5-1	.	TRBJ2-7	CASSLFLRDNSPYEQYF	TGCGCCAGCAGCTTGTTCCTCCGGGACAATTCCCCCTACGAGCAGTACTTC
TRBD1	TRBV5-6	.	TRBJ1-5	CASSWGTGPNQPQHF	TGTGCCAGCAGCTGGGGGACAGGTCCGAATCAGCCCCAGCATTTT
.	TRBV5-4	.	TRBJ1-1	CASSLTVMNTEAFF	TGTGCCAGCAGCTTGACGGTCATGAACACTGAAGCTTTCTTT
TRBD1	TRBV27	once	TRBJ2-7	CASRSTGRTYEQYF	TGTGCCAGCAGATCGACAGGGAGAACCTACGAGCAGTACTTC
.	TRBV19	.	TRBJ2-3	CASSMKNGIIDTQYF	TGTGCCAGTAGTATGAAGAACGGGATTATAGATACGCAGTATTTT
.	TRBV12-5	.	TRBJ2-2	CASGLLVLAGELFF	TGTGCTAGTGGTTTGCTCGTTTTAGCCGGGGAGCTGTTTTTT